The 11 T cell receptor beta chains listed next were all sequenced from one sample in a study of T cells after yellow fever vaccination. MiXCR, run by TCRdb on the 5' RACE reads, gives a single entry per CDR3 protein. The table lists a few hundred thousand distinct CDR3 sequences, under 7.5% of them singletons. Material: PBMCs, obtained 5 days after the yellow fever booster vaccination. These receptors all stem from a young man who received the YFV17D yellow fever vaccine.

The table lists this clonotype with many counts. Written as DNA, the CDR3 is TGTGCCAGCAGAGGTCCATTCTACGAGCAGTACTTC. Translated: CASRGPFYEQYF. The chain links TRBV27 to TRBJ2-7; D is ambiguous. CDR1 MNHEY and CDR2 SMNVEV come from the germline V gene (reference sequence). With 6 bases removed from V and 3 bases from J, the gap between germline ends came to 9 bases. The CDR3 is made up of 12 amino acids.

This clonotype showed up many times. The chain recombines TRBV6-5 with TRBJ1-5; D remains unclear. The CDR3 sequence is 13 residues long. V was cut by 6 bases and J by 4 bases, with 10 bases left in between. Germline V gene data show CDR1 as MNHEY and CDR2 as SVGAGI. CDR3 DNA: TGTGCCAGCAGCCAAATCAGGAATCAGCCCCAGCATTTT. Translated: CASSQIRNQPQHF.

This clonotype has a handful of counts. CDR3 DNA: TGTGCCAGCAGCCAAGTCCTTAGGCTAGCGTACTACAATGAGCAGTTCTTC. This gives the protein CASSQVLRLAYYNEQFF. The V call is TRBV3-1, the J call TRBJ2-1, with D possibly matching TRBD2 (6 bases). The ends were cut back, 1 base at V and 3 bases at J, with 16 bases in the middle. Germline assignment: CDR1 LGHDT and CDR2 YNNKEL (reference sequence). The CDR3 extends over 17 amino acids.

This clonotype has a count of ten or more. CDR3 DNA sequence: TGTGCCAGCAGTTTAGCGGGAGTTCTGTGGAATGAGCAGTTCTTC. It is translated as CASSLAGVLWNEQFF. The chain is built from TRBV6-5 and TRBJ2-1; the match to TRBD2 covers 9 bases. Germline V CDR1 and CDR2: MNHEY, SVGAGI. This CDR3 region has 15 residues. Unmatched junction bases numbered 8, after V lost 4 bases and J lost 7 bases.

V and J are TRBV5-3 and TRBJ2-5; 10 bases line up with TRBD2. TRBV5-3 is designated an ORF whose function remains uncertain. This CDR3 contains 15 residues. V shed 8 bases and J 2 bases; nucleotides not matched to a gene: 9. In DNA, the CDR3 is TGTGCCAGGAGCCCGGGGACTAGCGTACAAGAGACCCAGTACTTC. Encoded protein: CARSPGTSVQETQYF.

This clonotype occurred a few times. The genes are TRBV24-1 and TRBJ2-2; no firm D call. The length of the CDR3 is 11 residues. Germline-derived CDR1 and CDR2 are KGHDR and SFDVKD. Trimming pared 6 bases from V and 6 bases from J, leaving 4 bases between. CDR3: CATSWAGELFF. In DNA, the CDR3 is TGTGCCACCAGTTGGGCCGGGGAGCTGTTTTTT.

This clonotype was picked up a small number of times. The chain's CDR3 is CASSLASGDYFYEQYF. CDR3 in DNA: TGTGCCAGCAGCTTGGCCTCGGGGGACTATTTCTACGAGCAGTACTTC. V is TRBV5-4 and J is TRBJ2-7; 7 bases are a match to TRBD2. Trimming cost V 0 bases and J 3 bases; bases outside gene matches: 9. The CDR3 totals 16 residues. Germline V CDR1 and CDR2: SGHNT, YYREEE (reference sequence).

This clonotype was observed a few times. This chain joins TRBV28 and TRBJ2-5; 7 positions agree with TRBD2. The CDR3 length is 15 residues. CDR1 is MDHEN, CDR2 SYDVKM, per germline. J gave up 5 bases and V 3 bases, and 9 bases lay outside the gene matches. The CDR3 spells CASSFARGDGETQYF. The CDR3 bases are TGTGCCAGCAGTTTCGCTCGGGGGGACGGCGAGACCCAGTACTTC.

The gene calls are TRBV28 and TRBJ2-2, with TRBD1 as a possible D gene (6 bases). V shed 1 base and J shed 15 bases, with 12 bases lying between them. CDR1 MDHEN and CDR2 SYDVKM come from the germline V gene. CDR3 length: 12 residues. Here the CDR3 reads CASSLSGTLLFF. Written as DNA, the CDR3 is TGTGCCAGCAGTTTATCTGGGACACTTTTGTTTTTT. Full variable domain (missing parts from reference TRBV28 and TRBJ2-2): DVKVTQSSRYLVKRTGEKVFLECVQDMDHENMFWYRQDPGLGLRLIYFSYDVKMKEKGDIPEGYSVSREKKERFSLILESASTNQTSMYLCASSLSGTLLFFGEGSRLTVL.

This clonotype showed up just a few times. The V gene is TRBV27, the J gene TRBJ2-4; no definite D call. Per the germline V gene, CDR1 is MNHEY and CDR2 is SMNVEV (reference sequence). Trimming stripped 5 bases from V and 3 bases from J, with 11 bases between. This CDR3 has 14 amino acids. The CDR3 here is CASSPPGHKNIQYF. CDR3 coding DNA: TGTGCCAGCAGTCCTCCCGGGCACAAAAACATTCAGTACTTC.

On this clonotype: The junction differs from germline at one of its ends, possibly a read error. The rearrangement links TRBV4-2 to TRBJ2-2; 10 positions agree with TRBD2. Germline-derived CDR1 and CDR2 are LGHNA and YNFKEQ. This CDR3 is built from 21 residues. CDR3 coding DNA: TGTGCCAGCAGCCAAGAAGCCCGGGGAAGCGGGAGGGTCATACTCCCCGGGGAGCAGTTTTTT. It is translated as CASSQEARGSGRVILPGEQFF.